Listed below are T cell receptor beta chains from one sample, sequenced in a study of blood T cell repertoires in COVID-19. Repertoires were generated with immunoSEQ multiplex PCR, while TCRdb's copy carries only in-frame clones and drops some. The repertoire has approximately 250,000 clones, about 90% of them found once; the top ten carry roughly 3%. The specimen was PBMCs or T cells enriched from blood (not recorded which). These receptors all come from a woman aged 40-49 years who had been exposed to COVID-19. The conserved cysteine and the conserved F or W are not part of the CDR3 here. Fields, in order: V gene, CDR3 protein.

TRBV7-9	ASRPSGGYYEQY
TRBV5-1	ASRAGGVTTEAF
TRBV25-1	ASSESRGASYEQY
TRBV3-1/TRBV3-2	ASSQGTGGYNEQF
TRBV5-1	ASSPAFVSGNTIY
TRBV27	ASSLSRGSYEQY
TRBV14	ASSHWGQGMNTEAF
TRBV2	ASSSGQGYNYGYT
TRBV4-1	ASSQGSGTTTGELF
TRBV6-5	ASRKGLDSEQF
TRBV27	ASTPLGGGRVVGQETQY
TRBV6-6	ASSPLIEQF
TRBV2	ASSPSGTGGTDTQY
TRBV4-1	AARGQITSNTEAF
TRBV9	ASSVSGGGQPQH
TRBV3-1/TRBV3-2	ASSHVRQDSPLH
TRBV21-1	ASSTRDRGPREQY
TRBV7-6	ASSGRQGTNTEAF
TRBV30	AWSVGAGGGYT
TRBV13	ASSRLGQGNTGELF
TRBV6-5	ASSRTGNYGYT
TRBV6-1	ASSDTGATNEKLF
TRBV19	ASSIGQSMNTEAF
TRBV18	ASSPPDTVYGYT
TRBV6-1	ASSEAVGAGRAQYGYT
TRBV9	ASSGGQVGGTEAF
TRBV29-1	SVVSSGNTIY
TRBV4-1	ASSQPVRGYGYT
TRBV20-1	SASHQEVNQPQH